This TCR beta chain was captured in a study of T-cell memory formation after mild COVID-19. Whole-study context: Largely donor-specific TCR clusters were found. Study findings and constraints: Cross-reactive memory apparently joined, as some responding clones appeared in pre-infection memory. Contracting CD8+ clones were enriched in EMRA, CD4+ mainly in CM and EM.

Concerning this clonotype: Its antigen is still unknown.

The CDR3 is made up of 12 amino acids. V was clipped by 4 bases and J by 5 bases, with 9 bases between them. Looked up from germline, CDR1 is SGHRS and CDR2 is YFSETQ. One entry per CDR3 protein, called by TCRdb with MiXCR from the 5' RACE reads. The data hold about 100,000 distinct CDR3 sequences, with over 8.5% observed a single time. The genes are TRBV5-1 and TRBJ1-2, with unresolved D. The specimen sequenced was PBMCs or a T cell subset sorted from them (not recorded which). The source of this sequence is a man in his late teens or twenties who had mild COVID-19 (a few samples of this study predate the infection). Cell type and time point are not known. The DNA of the CDR3 is TGCGCCAGCAGCCCCCGTGGATATGGCTACACCTTC. Its translation is CASSPRGYGYTF.